This is a list of T cell receptor beta chains from one sample in a study of CD8 T cells in Susac syndrome. MiXCR, run by TCRdb on the immunoSEQ multiplex PCR reads, gives a single entry per CDR3 protein. The table shows 190,000 or so distinct CDR3 sequences, with 90% to 95% occurring only once. Sequenced sample: CD4+ T cells from PBMCs. The receptor source for this set is a human donor with multiple sclerosis. CDR3s leave out the opening cysteine and the closing phenylalanine or tryptophan.

J | V | CDR3
TRBJ2-6 | TRBV12-3/TRBV12-4 | ASTRTSGANVLT
TRBJ1-1 | TRBV3-1 | ASSPIRGGGNTEAF
TRBJ2-1 | TRBV5-1 | ASSLSGGAYNEQF
TRBJ2-5 | TRBV29-1 | SVDPGQGQETQY
TRBJ2-7 | TRBV12-3/TRBV12-4 | ASSPSDRETYEQY
TRBJ2-1 | TRBV12-3/TRBV12-4 | ASSERFQGEQF
TRBJ2-2 | TRBV5-6 | ASSSGGWVGELF
TRBJ2-1 | TRBV12-5 | ASGLIPSYNEQF
TRBJ1-1 | TRBV15 | ATTKTENTEAF
TRBJ1-2 | TRBV4-1 | ASSQVGGEGYT
TRBJ1-4 | TRBV30 | AWSVAAPTGEKLF